One T cell receptor beta chain is described in this entry. Its target is unknown. Germline V CDR1 and CDR2: SQVTM, ANQGSEA. The CDR3 has 13 residues. The V gene lost 8 bases and the J gene lost 3 bases, with 16 bases spanning the gap. This entry belongs to a study of post-analysis software for immune sequencing data. Findings and limits, study-wide: In patients, TRBV5-6, TRBV5-1 and TRBV20-1 belonged to four or five TRBV segments found more frequently than in controls.

TCR beta cDNA libraries had unique molecular identifiers. Each CDR3 protein gets one entry after TCRdb re-called the PCR reads with MiXCR. Among 740,000 or so distinct CDR3 sequences listed, approximately 50% were seen once. The receptor's source is a girl aged 5-17 years with multiple sclerosis. Sequenced: blood. The chain couples TRBV29-1 to TRBJ1-1; TRBD1 is a possible D gene (6 bases). This CDR3 is CSTIQGKDTEAFF. CDR3 in DNA: TGCAGCACCATCCAGGGGAAGGACACTGAAGCTTTCTTT.